The 16 T cell receptor beta chains below were found in one sample sequenced in a study of monozygotic twins with inflammatory bowel disease. TCRdb reprocessed the 5' RACE reads, with one entry per CDR3 protein and no DNA. The sample spans more than 350,000 distinct CDR3 sequences; the ten largest clones claim 2% to 2.5%. Sequencing was performed on blood. All receptors come from a human donor with ulcerative colitis or Crohn's disease, or a healthy co-twin of an affected twin (not recorded which).

The genes are TRBV9 and TRBJ2-3. The germline V gene encodes CDR1 SGDLS and CDR2 YYNGEE. The CDR3 has 15 amino acids. The CDR3 protein is CASSVERQNTDTQYF.

The chain uses TRBV18 and TRBJ2-5. This CDR3 has 16 residues. CDR1 and CDR2 (germline): KGHSH, LQKENI. The CDR3: CASSSQPRVTQETQYF.

The gene calls are TRBV6-2 or TRBV6-3 and TRBJ1-3. Germline-derived CDR1 and CDR2 are MNHEY and SVGEGT. This CDR3 region has 11 residues. CDR3 in amino acids: CASRTGNTIYF.

The chain links TRBV29-1 to TRBJ2-7; TCRdb gives TRBD2 as the D gene, but with no DNA this cannot be confirmed. Germline V gives CDR1 SQVTM, CDR2 ANQGSEA. The CDR3 consists of 15 residues. CDR3 amino acids: CSVDGGLAGVYEQYF.

V usage is TRBV15 and J usage is TRBJ2-1; TCRdb picks TRBD2, but there is no DNA to check that call. Germline V gene sequence: CDR1 LNHNV, CDR2 YYDKDF (reference sequence). This CDR3 has 16 residues. CDR3 loop: CATSRGASGLNNEQFF.

The chain couples TRBV6-5 to TRBJ1-2; absent DNA, TCRdb's TRBD1 call cannot be checked. This CDR3 has 13 residues. Germline-derived CDR1 and CDR2 are MNHEY and SVGAGI. The CDR3: CASSPRGAQGYTF.

The chain carries TRBV9 and TRBJ2-7; TCRdb returns TRBD1, unconfirmable since there is no DNA. Germline assignment: CDR1 SGDLS and CDR2 YYNGEE. The CDR3 runs to 14 residues. The CDR3 loop reads CASSSPTGAAEQYF.

The rearrangement joins TRBV29-1 to TRBJ1-2; TCRdb lists TRBD1, though no DNA is available to test this call. CDR1 and CDR2 (germline): SQVTM, ANQGSEA. The CDR3 is made up of 16 amino acids. CDR3: CSVKGTGGEVPYGYTF.

V usage is TRBV5-5 and J usage is TRBJ2-7; no DNA is available, so the TRBD1 call from TCRdb remains unchecked. This CDR3 comprises 15 residues. CDR1 SGHKS and CDR2 YYEKEE come from the germline V gene (reference sequence). CDR3 sequence reads: CASSFLQGNSYEQYF.

This chain uses TRBV12-3 or TRBV12-4 with TRBJ2-7; TCRdb calls TRBD1, which cannot be checked without DNA. This CDR3 has 13 residues. The CDR3 here is CASGGQGRYEQYF.

J is TRBJ1-6 and V is TRBV28. CDR1 is MDHEN, CDR2 SYDVKM, per germline. The length of the CDR3 is 16 residues. The CDR3 protein is CASSSPGLGFNSPLHF.

This rearrangement joins TRBV4-3 to TRBJ2-7; lacking DNA, the TRBD1 call made by TCRdb goes unchecked. Germline V CDR1 and CDR2: LGHNA, YSLEER. The CDR3 spans 15 residues. The CDR3 spells CASSQAGTGFSEQYF.

The V and J genes are TRBV19 and TRBJ1-4; TCRdb names TRBD1, which stays unverified in the absence of DNA. Germline CDR1 reads LNHDA; CDR2 reads SQIVND (reference sequence). CDR3 size: 14 residues. The CDR3 is CASSGTGLGEKLFF.

The rearrangement joins TRBV4-1 to TRBJ2-7; the D call of TRBD1 rests on TCRdb alone, since no DNA is present to check it. Germline values: CDR1 MGHRA, CDR2 YSYEKL. The CDR3 length is 15 residues. This chain's CDR3 is CASRDGHQSSYEQYF.

This chain links TRBV11-2 with TRBJ1-1; as DNA is missing, the TRBD1 call by TCRdb cannot be tested. This CDR3 is built from 15 residues. Germline V lookup: CDR1 SGHAT, CDR2 FQNNGV. The CDR3 loop is CASSLDRELSTEAFF.

The V gene is TRBV5-1, the J gene TRBJ2-5; the TCRdb call, TRBD1, lacks DNA for checking. The germline gives CDR1 SGHRS, CDR2 YFSETQ. The CDR3 length is 15 residues. The CDR3 sequence: CASSLLGTGQETQYF. Full variable domain (outside the CDR3, taken from reference TRBV5-1 and TRBJ2-5): KAGVTQTPRYLIKTRGQQVTLSCSPISGHRSVSWYQQTPGQGLQFLFEYFSETQRNKGNFPGRFSGRQFSNSRSEMNVSTLELGDSALYLCASSLLGTGQETQYFGPGTRLLVL.